This T cell receptor (beta chain) was recovered during a study of lymphopenia after photon versus proton radiotherapy. The table came from immunoSEQ multiplex PCR; TCRdb's copy has only in-frame clones and leaves some out. The table shows about 27,000 clones, with roughly 87% occurring only once. In regard to this clone: The antigen remains unidentified.

Overall study findings and caveats: Post-nadir TCR diversity decline inversely tracked overall survival among those who died. Under photons, naive T cells and diversity fell while effector/memory populations rose. Better survival with proton therapy was suggested as possible, not demonstrated.

This receptor was taken from a man between 50 and 59 years old with gastric cancer. Source: peripheral blood, taken from a patient treated with photon-based radiotherapy.

The CDR3 DNA reads as TGTGCCAGCAGCTTTACGTCTTACTCCTACGAGCAGTACTTC. This translates into CASSFTSYSYEQYF. This rearrangement joins TRBV5-6 to TRBJ2-7; no clear D gene. Germline assignment: CDR1 SGHDT and CDR2 YYEEEE. The CDR3 length is 14 residues. V was pared by 2 bases and J by 0 bases, with 9 bases between.